This T cell receptor beta chain was captured in a study of blood T cell repertoires in COVID-19. Across the study: Italy, Spain and the United States were the sources of the convalescent and acute COVID-19 samples. The analysed material was cDNA or gDNA that came from T cells, B-cell-depleted T cells, or PBMCs.

Recruits, aged about 18 to 100 years, lived in 20 to 30 US areas. Clinical history reported by participants formed the basis on which cohorts were assigned. Germline V lookup: CDR1 MGHDK, CDR2 SYGVNS. Trimming removed 4 bases at V and 7 bases at J, with 11 bases between. CDR3 length: 13 amino acids. The method was immunoSEQ multiplex PCR; TCRdb's version includes in-frame clones alone and lacks a portion of them. Seen here are some 460,000 clones, nearly 90% observed once, and the top ten hold almost 2%. The chain recombines TRBV25-1 with TRBJ2-1; D remains unclear. The sequence was collected from a woman aged 18-29 years with acute COVID-19. Material: PBMCs or T cells enriched from blood (not recorded which). The CDR3: CASSARMENEQFF. The DNA for the CDR3 is TGTGCCAGCAGTGCTCGGATGGAGAATGAGCAGTTCTTC.